The entry below describes one T cell receptor beta chain. The antigen is undetermined. This entry belongs to a study of cytomegalovirus exposure and HLA in healthy donors. At the level of the study: According to later analysis, the same platform produced the 120 validation and around 730 first-cohort repertoires.

The CDR3 consists of 14 residues. The germline gives CDR1 SGHNT, CDR2 YYREEE (reference sequence). Unmatched junction bases numbered 5, after V lost 4 bases and J lost 6 bases. Clones were sequenced by immunoSEQ multiplex PCR, and TCRdb holds only the in-frame ones, with some missing. This table holds about 130,000 clones, around 94% found once. Notes on the study in general: Per published reports, the classifier diagnosed cytomegalovirus status with high specificity and sensitivity. The study found most TCR sequences rare, yet found some public TCRs in many donors.

The source is a woman between 18 and 29 years old in good health and CMV-seronegative. The rearrangement links TRBV5-4 to TRBJ1-5, with 9 bases lining up with TRBD1. Specimen: PBMCs. The CDR3 DNA reads TGTGCCAGCAGCCGACAGGGGGTAGGTCAGCCCCAGCATTTT. It encodes CASSRQGVGQPQHF.